This passage covers 4 T cell receptor beta chains from one sample sequenced in a study of T cells in Graves' hyperthyroidism and ophthalmopathy. Amplification yielded TCR beta CDR3 regions, with RNA transcripts as the source. The HTBI primer set drove a first-round RT-PCR of the TCR CDR3. TCRdb reprocessed the multiplex PCR reads via MiXCR and lists one record per CDR3 protein. This table holds hundreds of thousands of distinct CDR3 sequences, approximately 15% found once. Sequencing input: blood. The receptors were gathered from a woman aged 40-49 years with Graves' hyperthyroidism.

This chain links TRBV5-6 with TRBJ2-5; D may match TRBD1 or TRBD2 (5 bases each). Trimming cost V 5 bases and J 5 bases, with 13 bases left between them. This CDR3 is 13 amino acids long. Germline V lookup: CDR1 SGHDT, CDR2 YYEEEE. The CDR3 coding sequence is TGTGCCAGCAGGCGGTCCGAGGGGGAGACCCAGTACTTC. It specifies CASRRSEGETQYF.

This clonotype was detected many times. The CDR3 protein is CASSQDNRDGNTIYF. CDR3 DNA: TGTGCCAGCAGCCAAGATAACAGGGATGGAAACACCATATATTTT. The genes are TRBV3-1 and TRBJ1-3; possible D gene TRBD1, 6 bases. Germline V lookup: CDR1 LGHDT, CDR2 YNNKEL (reference sequence). The CDR3 contains 15 residues. V dropped 0 bases and J dropped 3 bases, with 9 bases sitting between them.

This clonotype was seen a few times. The chain links TRBV20-1 to TRBJ2-7; TRBD2 agrees at 9 bases. Germline-derived CDR1 and CDR2 are DFQATT and SNEGSKA (reference sequence). The V gene end was trimmed by 5 bases and the J gene end by 4 bases; junction bases not matched to a gene: 6. The CDR3 is made up of 13 amino acids. The CDR3 protein is CSAPAGGWYEQYF. CDR3 nucleotide sequence: TGCAGTGCTCCTGCGGGAGGGTGGTACGAGCAGTACTTC.

This clonotype occurred many times. The rearrangement links TRBV7-8 to TRBJ2-3; D ambiguous. CDR1 and CDR2 from the germline V gene are SGHVS and FQNEAQ. CDR3 size: 14 residues. Between the trimmed V and J ends, which lost 3 bases and 3 bases, there was a span of 10 bases. CDR3: CASSFGDTTDTQYF. CDR3 bases: TGTGCCAGCAGCTTCGGTGACACGACAGATACGCAGTATTTT.